This is a list of T cell receptor beta chains from one sample in a study of blood T cell repertoires in COVID-19. Profiled with immunoSEQ multiplex PCR; TCRdb holds only in-frame clones, not every one. The sample consists of about 480,000 clones, approximately 89% of them appearing once. The sequencing input was peripheral blood. Source of these receptors: a young man with COVID-19, enrolled during active disease. CDR3s include the opening cysteine and the closing phenylalanine or tryptophan. D genes are given only for firm matches. Expanded clones get a size class; other rows say once, few or many, or leave the size out.

V	D	J	length	size	CDR3	DNA
TRBV21-1	.	TRBJ1-6	16	.	CASSNDAGQGASPLHF	TGTGCCAGCAGCAACGATGCGGGACAGGGTGCTTCACCCCTCCACTTT
TRBV5-1	TRBD2	TRBJ2-3	16	.	CASSLAEAGGEDTQYF	TGCGCCAGCAGCTTGGCCGAGGCGGGGGGTGAAGATACGCAGTATTTT
TRBV30	TRBD2	TRBJ2-1	15	once	CAWSVRGGYYNEQFF	TGTGCCTGGAGTGTCCGGGGGGGCTACTACAATGAGCAGTTCTTC
TRBV3-1/TRBV3-2	TRBD1	TRBJ1-2	13	.	CASSRGQDYGYTF	TGTGCCAGCAGCCGGGGACAGGACTATGGCTACACCTTC
TRBV11-3	.	TRBJ2-7	17	.	CASSSNRGLADFYEQYF	TGTGCCAGCAGCTCCAACCGGGGGCTAGCGGATTTCTACGAGCAGTACTTC
TRBV10-3	.	TRBJ1-5	13	.	CAISEKIAQPQHF	TGTGCCATCAGTGAGAAGATAGCTCAGCCCCAGCATTTT
TRBV10-3	TRBD1	TRBJ2-7	13	.	CAISPGQGKEQYF	TGTGCCATCAGTCCGGGACAGGGTAAGGAGCAGTACTTC
TRBV12-3/TRBV12-4	.	TRBJ2-7	12	once	CASSQPWGVPYF	TGTGCCAGCAGCCAACCGTGGGGGGTCCCGTACTTC
TRBV19	.	TRBJ2-1	14	once	CASSIYVSYNEQFF	TGTGCCAGTAGTATCTATGTCTCGTACAATGAGCAGTTCTTC
TRBV4-1	TRBD1	TRBJ2-7	13	.	CASSLETGGEQYF	TGCGCCAGCAGCCTGGAGACAGGGGGCGAGCAGTACTTC
TRBV30	TRBD2	TRBJ2-7	15	.	CACQDTGTSAYEQYF	TGTGCCTGCCAAGACACCGGGACTAGCGCCTACGAGCAGTACTTC
TRBV7-9	TRBD1	TRBJ1-1	13	.	CASSLSNRGQAFF	TGTGCCAGCAGCCTCTCTAACAGGGGGCAAGCTTTCTTT
TRBV27	.	TRBJ1-1	14	.	CASRMMGPNTEAFF	TGTGCCAGCAGAATGATGGGCCCGAACACTGAAGCTTTCTTT
TRBV3-1/TRBV3-2	.	TRBJ1-3	15	.	CASSQDRGAGNTIYF	TGTGCCAGCAGCCAAGACAGGGGTGCTGGAAACACCATATATTTT
TRBV25-1	.	TRBJ2-3	14	.	CASSRPGELDTQYF	TGTGCCAGCAGTCGTCCAGGGGAGTTGGATACGCAGTATTTT
TRBV4-1	.	TRBJ2-7	21	.	CASSLLSTRERGTLIQYEQYF	TGCGCCAGCAGCCTCCTAAGTACGCGGGAAAGGGGAACCCTCATCCAGTACGAGCAGTACTTC
TRBV2	.	TRBJ1-5	13	.	CASSDREEQPQHF	TGTGCCAGCAGTGACAGGGAGGAGCAGCCCCAGCATTTT
TRBV12-3/TRBV12-4	TRBD2	TRBJ2-1	13	.	CGEYGTSDGEQFF	TGTGGAGAGTATGGGACTAGCGACGGTGAGCAGTTCTTC
TRBV5-4	TRBD1	TRBJ2-7	16	.	CASSFVLGTGGSEQYF	TGTGCCAGCAGCTTCGTCTTGGGGACAGGGGGTTCCGAGCAGTACTTC
TRBV5-4	TRBD1	TRBJ2-3	14	once	CASSPGQGADTQYF	TGTGCCAGCAGCCCTGGACAGGGGGCAGATACGCAGTATTTT
TRBV27	TRBD2	TRBJ2-1	17	.	CASSLFGLAGVYNEQFF	TGTGCCAGCAGTTTATTTGGACTAGCGGGCGTTTACAATGAGCAGTTCTTC
TRBV12-5	.	TRBJ2-2	14	once	CASGLGQDTGELFF	TGTGCTAGTGGTTTGGGGCAGGACACCGGGGAGCTGTTTTTT
TRBV29-1	.	TRBJ2-5	14	.	CSVEDGGLKETQYF	TGCAGCGTTGAAGATGGGGGACTTAAAGAGACCCAGTACTTC
TRBV5-1	.	TRBJ1-5	15	.	CASSFDGGVGQPQHF	TGCGCCAGCAGCTTCGACGGGGGTGTAGGGCAGCCCCAGCATTTT
TRBV4-1	.	TRBJ2-7	17	.	CASSQDTGRSVAYEQYF	TGCGCCAGCAGCCAAGATACAGGGCGTTCTGTCGCCTACGAGCAGTACTTC
TRBV6-6	TRBD1	TRBJ1-1	14	.	CASSYSTGGSEAFF	TGTGCCAGCAGTTACTCGACAGGGGGCTCTGAAGCTTTCTTT
TRBV10-2	.	TRBJ2-2	13	once	CASINFNTGELFF	TGCGCCAGCATCAACTTTAACACCGGGGAGCTGTTTTTT
TRBV24-1	TRBD2	TRBJ2-2	15	once	CAIETSGSYTGELFF	TGTGCCATAGAAACTAGCGGGAGTTATACCGGGGAGCTGTTTTTT
TRBV9	.	TRBJ2-1	13	.	CASAISTGSEQFF	TGTGCCAGTGCAATCTCCACCGGGAGTGAGCAGTTCTTC
TRBV12-3/TRBV12-4	.	TRBJ1-1	13	.	CASSFQETTEAFF	TGTGCCAGCAGTTTTCAGGAAACCACTGAAGCTTTCTTT
TRBV6-1	.	TRBJ2-7	14	.	CASSEQGSSYEQYF	TGTGCCAGCAGTGAACAGGGGAGCTCCTACGAGCAGTACTTC
TRBV10-2	TRBD1	TRBJ2-4	14	once	CASRDREAKNIQYF	TGCGCCAGCAGGGACAGGGAGGCCAAAAACATTCAGTACTTC
TRBV11-1	TRBD2	TRBJ2-7	14	.	CASSPSGVTYEQYF	TGTGCCAGCAGCCCTAGCGGGGTTACCTACGAGCAGTACTTC
TRBV6-5	TRBD1	TRBJ2-7	14	.	CATARQSGSGGQYF	TGTGCCACCGCCCGGCAGTCTGGGTCAGGGGGGCAGTACTTC
TRBV10-2	.	TRBJ1-1	11	.	CASSEFGEAFF	TGCGCCAGCAGTGAGTTCGGTGAAGCTTTCTTT
TRBV5-1	.	TRBJ1-3	16	.	CASSDRLASSGNTIYF	TGCGCCAGCAGCGACAGGTTAGCTTCCTCTGGAAACACCATATATTTT
TRBV6-4	TRBD2	TRBJ2-1	16	.	CASSEESGGANNEQFF	TGTGCCAGCAGTGAGGAGAGCGGGGGGGCAAACAATGAGCAGTTCTTC
TRBV10-2	.	TRBJ2-1	14	.	CASQVVEGSHEQFF	TGCGCCAGCCAAGTGGTGGAGGGGTCCCATGAGCAGTTCTTC
TRBV29-1	.	TRBJ1-1	13	.	CSVGGVLIPEAFF	TGCAGCGTTGGTGGAGTCCTTATCCCTGAAGCTTTCTTT
TRBV27	.	TRBJ2-3	15	.	CASSLSADDTDTQYF	TGTGCCAGCAGTTTGAGCGCAGATGACACAGATACGCAGTATTTT
TRBV19	.	TRBJ1-5	13	.	CASRGGSNQPQHF	TGTGCCAGTAGAGGGGGAAGCAATCAGCCCCAGCATTTT
TRBV28	TRBD2	TRBJ2-5	17	.	CASSLILAGGLGETQYF	TGTGCCAGCAGTTTGATACTAGCGGGAGGATTGGGAGAGACCCAGTACTTC
TRBV7-2	.	TRBJ2-1	14	.	CASSGDSTNNEQFF	TGTGCTTCAAGTGGGGACTCTACTAACAATGAGCAGTTCTTC
TRBV7-6	.	TRBJ2-2	14	.	CASSLAETAWELFF	TGTGCCAGCAGCTTAGCCGAGACTGCTTGGGAGCTGTTTTTT
TRBV28	.	TRBJ1-2	13	.	CASSLDSYYGYTF	TGTGCCAGCAGTCTCGACAGTTACTATGGCTACACCTTC
TRBV30	.	TRBJ2-3	14	.	CAWRVSTSTDTQYF	TGTGCCTGGAGAGTCTCCACTAGCACAGATACGCAGTATTTT
TRBV6-5	.	TRBJ1-2	13	.	CASSYKGDGGYTF	TGTGCCAGCAGTTATAAGGGGGATGGTGGCTACACCTTC
TRBV4-2	TRBD2	TRBJ2-3	17	.	CASSQALTSGPQDTQYF	TGTGCCAGCAGCCAAGCACTTACTAGCGGGCCTCAGGATACGCAGTATTTT
TRBV4-1	TRBD2	TRBJ2-1	15	.	CASSQVASGQNEQFF	TGCGCCAGCAGCCAAGTGGCTAGCGGTCAAAATGAGCAGTTCTTC
TRBV4-1	.	TRBJ2-2	14	.	CASSHDKNTGELFF	TGCGCCAGCAGCCATGACAAGAACACCGGGGAGCTGTTTTTT
TRBV2	TRBD2	TRBJ2-2	15	.	CASGSSGSDAGELFF	TGTGCCAGCGGTAGTAGCGGGAGCGACGCCGGGGAGCTGTTTTTT
TRBV6-5	.	TRBJ1-3	12	few	CASRSSGNTIYF	TGTGCCAGTCGGTCCTCTGGAAACACCATATATTTT
TRBV2	TRBD2	TRBJ2-1	15	.	CASSPRTSGGGEQFF	TGTGCCAGCAGTCCCAGGACTAGCGGGGGGGGTGAGCAGTTCTTC
TRBV19	.	TRBJ2-1	14	.	CASSISGTEIEQFF	TGTGCCAGTAGTATTAGCGGAACGGAGATTGAGCAGTTCTTC
TRBV5-1	.	TRBJ2-1	12	few	CASSDTRSEQFF	TGCGCCAGCAGCGATACTAGAAGTGAGCAGTTCTTC
TRBV7-9	.	TRBJ2-7	12	.	CASSFNRLEQYF	TGTGCCAGCAGCTTTAACAGGCTCGAGCAGTACTTC
TRBV5-4	TRBD2	TRBJ2-2	16	.	CASSVGLAGGTGELFF	TGTGCCAGCAGCGTCGGACTAGCGGGGGGAACCGGGGAGCTGTTTTTT